Below are 8 T cell receptor beta chains sequenced from a single sample in a study of early T cells in non-severe SARS-CoV-2 infection. TCRdb reanalysed the 5' RACE reads using MiXCR and keeps one entry per CDR3 protein. The top ten hold approximately 7% of the sample, which has some 80,000 distinct CDR3 sequences, about 5% seen once. The source was whole blood, collected at baseline. These receptor sequences come from an adult who was a healthcare worker with PCR-confirmed SARS-CoV-2 infection or an uninfected control (not recorded which).

This clonotype was picked up many times. The chain links TRBV29-1 to TRBJ2-3; 7 bases agree with TRBD2. The CDR3 runs to 14 residues. CDR1 and CDR2 from the germline V gene are SQVTM and ANQGSEA. The V and J ends lost 1 base and 2 bases, in that order; junction bases with no gene match: 3. Written as DNA, the CDR3 is TGCAGCGTTGAAGGGGCGGGAGCCACAGATACGCAGTATTTT. This translates into CSVEGAGATDTQYF.

This clonotype was observed a handful of times. The rearrangement uses TRBV6-6 and TRBJ2-7, with D unclear. Germline CDR1 is MNHNY and CDR2 is SVGAGI (reference sequence). The CDR3 covers 11 residues. V lost 4 bases to trimming and J lost 3 bases, with 4 bases between them. The CDR3 DNA sequence: TGTGCCAGCAGTTCTCACTACGAGCAGTACTTC. Residues: CASSSHYEQYF.

This clonotype appeared a few times. The rearrangement joins TRBV30 to TRBJ1-5; no clear D gene. The germline V gene encodes CDR1 GTSNPN and CDR2 SVGIG (reference sequence). The V gene lost 2 bases and the J gene lost 5 bases, with 7 bases spanning the gap. The CDR3 sequence is 12 residues long. The DNA for the CDR3 is TGTGCCTGGAGTTACGGGGATCAGCCCCAGCATTTT. Its translation: CAWSYGDQPQHF.

There are many counts of this clonotype. This rearrangement joins TRBV28 to TRBJ2-7; 7 bases line up with TRBD2. CDR1 MDHEN and CDR2 SYDVKM come from the germline V gene. V was clipped by 6 bases and J by 0 bases; unmatched bases: 2. CDR3 length equals 13 residues. Written as DNA, the CDR3 is TGTGCCAGCAGAAAGCGGGACTCCTACGAGCAGTACTTC. Protein: CASRKRDSYEQYF. The full variable domain, rest sourced from reference TRBV28 and TRBJ2-7, is DVKVTQSSRYLVKRTGEKVFLECVQDMDHENMFWYRQDPGLGLRLIYFSYDVKMKEKGDIPEGYSVSREKKERFSLILESASTNQTSMYLCASRKRDSYEQYFGPGTRLTVT.

This clonotype has more than one count but fewer than ten. The chain links TRBV12-3 or TRBV12-4 to TRBJ1-3; D not certain. The CDR3 covers 14 residues. V was cut by 1 base and J by 0 bases, with 4 bases left in between. In DNA, the CDR3 is TGTGCCAGCAGTTTAGTGGCCTCTGGAAACACCATATATTTT. Translation gives CASSLVASGNTIYF.

This clonotype was counted ten times or more. DNA of the CDR3: TGTGCCAGCAGAACCGGGACTAGCGGGAGCCTCTCCTACGAGCAGTACTTC. Amino acid sequence: CASRTGTSGSLSYEQYF. The chain uses TRBV6-2 or TRBV6-3 and TRBJ2-7; 14 positions match TRBD2. The CDR3 contains 17 residues. After removal of 6 bases from V and 0 bases from J, the junction contained 7 bases not matched to a gene. Germline-derived CDR1 and CDR2 are MNHEY and SVGEGT.

This clonotype was picked up many times. This chain uses TRBV21-1 with TRBJ2-7; the D call in the table, TRBD1, was not verified against the DNA. TRBV21-1 is flagged as a pseudogene. CDR3 length equals 14 residues. Here the CDR3 reads CASRGAGQDTKQYF. The CDR3 DNA sequence: TGTGCCAGCAGGGGCGCTGGGCAGGATACTAAGCAGTACTTC.

The chain joins TRBV7-6 to TRBJ2-5; TRBD2 might be the D (5 bases). This CDR3 is built from 12 residues. The V end lost 5 bases, the J end lost 5 bases, and 9 bases lay between the germline ends. Germline lookup yields CDR1 SGHVS and CDR2 FNYEAQ. The CDR3 reads CASSPRGETQYF. The CDR3 DNA is TGTGCCAGCAGCCCCCGCGGGGAGACCCAGTACTTC.